These 25 T cell receptor beta chains came from one sample sequenced in a study of blood T cell repertoires in COVID-19. Profiled with immunoSEQ multiplex PCR; TCRdb holds only in-frame clones, not every one. In the table there are about 270,000 clones, more than 90% of which are singletons. The specimen was peripheral blood. These receptors were taken from a young adult with COVID-19, enrolled during active disease.

The CDR3 region is CASSLLGGRNEQYF. Written as DNA, the CDR3 is TGTGCCAGCAGCTTGTTGGGGGGAAGAAACGAGCAGTACTTC. V gene TRBV5-6 combines with J gene TRBJ2-7; TRBD2 is a possible D gene (6 bases). Looked up from germline, CDR1 is SGHDT and CDR2 is YYEEEE. The CDR3 length is 14 residues. V lost 1 base and J 5 bases, leaving 13 bases between the germline ends. Supplemented by reference TRBV5-6 and TRBJ2-7, the full variable domain reads DAGVTQSPTHLIKTRGQQVTLRCSPKSGHDTVSWYQQALGQGPQFIFQYYEEEERQRGNFPDRFSGHQFPNYSSELNVNALLLGDSALYLCASSLLGGRNEQYFGPGTRLTVT.

This chain uses TRBV2 with TRBJ2-5; D perhaps matches TRBD1 (6 bases). CDR3 length: 15 amino acids. The germline gives CDR1 SNHLY, CDR2 FYNNEI. Trimming removed 3 bases at V and 1 base at J, with 12 bases between. CDR3 amino acids: CASSEQGLVQETQYF. The CDR3 DNA sequence: TGTGCCAGCAGTGAGCAGGGGCTAGTCCAAGAGACCCAGTACTTC.

This clone was picked up one time. The chain joins TRBV27 to TRBJ2-1; TRBD2 matches at 7 bases. The V and J ends lost 6 bases and 5 bases, in that order; junction bases with no gene match: 16. The CDR3 is 17 amino acids. The germline gives CDR1 MNHEY, CDR2 SMNVEV (reference sequence). The CDR3 DNA reads as TGTGCCAGCAGACGCGGTAGTCCGGGACTATCTCACAATGAGCAGTTCTTC. Translated, it gives CASRRGSPGLSHNEQFF.

The sample holds one count of this clone. The chain has TRBV5-6 and TRBJ2-5, with D tentatively TRBD2 (5 bases). This CDR3 is built from 13 residues. With 2 bases removed from V and 2 bases from J, the gap between germline ends came to 7 bases. The germline V gene has CDR1 SGHDT and CDR2 YYEEEE. CDR3 nucleotide sequence: TGTGCCAGCAGCTTTCGAGGGCAAGAGACCCAGTACTTC. Translated, it gives CASSFRGQETQYF.

V is TRBV5-4 and J is TRBJ1-5, with D unresolved. Germline V gene lookup returns CDR1 SGHNT and CDR2 YYREEE (reference sequence). The CDR3 is 13 amino acids. V gave up 2 bases and J gave up 4 bases, with 7 bases separating them. As DNA, the CDR3 is TGTGCCAGCAGCTTCGGGGTGAATCAGCCCCAGCATTTT. This gives the protein CASSFGVNQPQHF.

The rearrangement links TRBV24-1 to TRBJ1-5, with TRBD1 as a possible D gene (6 bases). CDR1 and CDR2 from the germline V gene are KGHDR and SFDVKD. The CDR3 runs 15 residues. V was cut by 4 bases and J by 4 bases, with 13 bases left in between. The CDR3 nucleotides read TGTGCCACCAGTGACGGACAGCTTAGTAATCAGCCCCAGCATTTT. It codes for CATSDGQLSNQPQHF.

The gene calls are TRBV3-1 (or the pseudogene TRBV3-2) and TRBJ2-2; D is uncertain. The V and J ends lost 3 bases and 1 base respectively, with 3 bases between them. The CDR3 covers 13 residues. Germline V gives CDR1 LGHDT, CDR2 YNNKEL (reference sequence). The DNA for the CDR3 is TGTGCCAGCAGCCATCTGAACACCGGGGAGCTGTTTTTT. Protein sequence: CASSHLNTGELFF.

This clone appeared a single time. V and J are TRBV7-6 and TRBJ1-4, with 7 bases identical to TRBD1. Germline V lookup: CDR1 SGHVS, CDR2 FNYEAQ. The CDR3 has 15 residues. After removal of 7 bases from V and 2 bases from J, the junction contained 7 bases not matched to a gene. Written as DNA, the CDR3 is TGTGCCAGCAACAGGGGTGCGGCGACTAATGAAAAACTGTTTTTT. It encodes CASNRGAATNEKLFF.

The chain uses TRBV7-8 and TRBJ2-7, with D unresolved. Germline loops: CDR1 SGHVS, CDR2 FQNEAQ. Trimming took off 1 base at V and 3 bases at J, with 13 bases between the two ends. The CDR3 is 15 amino acids. The CDR3 here is CASSLDRQANYEQYF. In nucleotides, the CDR3 is TGTGCCAGCAGCTTAGATCGGCAGGCAAACTACGAGCAGTACTTC.

This clone came up a few times. The chain employs TRBV11-2 and TRBJ2-3; D unresolved. The CDR3 sequence is 14 residues long. The ends were cut back, 10 bases at V and 2 bases at J, with 16 bases in the middle. Germline V gene data show CDR1 as SGHAT and CDR2 as FQNNGV. The CDR3 DNA reads as TGTGCCACCCAAGTTGGCGGATTCACAGATACGCAGTATTTT. It yields the protein CATQVGGFTDTQYF.

The chain carries TRBV10-2 and TRBJ1-2; 7 bases agree with TRBD1. Germline CDR1 is WSHSY and CDR2 is SAAADI. V trimming: 10 bases; J trimming: 7 bases; junction bases outside the gene matches: 18. This CDR3 spans 15 amino acids. CDR3 sequence reads: CAITSPDRDLGGYTF. The CDR3 DNA is TGCGCCATCACCTCACCCGACAGGGATCTAGGTGGCTACACCTTC.

The CDR3 sequence is CASSERLAGVNEQFF. The CDR3 bases are TGTGCCAGCAGTGAACGACTAGCGGGGGTCAATGAGCAGTTCTTC. The gene calls are TRBV6-1 and TRBJ2-1; 12 bases map to TRBD2. This CDR3 is 15 amino acids long. Germline CDR1 is MNHNS and CDR2 is SASEGT. V gave up 2 bases and J gave up 6 bases; unmatched junction bases: 2.

The V call is TRBV6-5, the J call TRBJ2-6, with D perhaps matching TRBD2 (5 bases). Germline lookup yields CDR1 MNHEY and CDR2 SVGAGI. The CDR3 is made up of 15 amino acids. Between the trimmed V and J ends, which lost 4 bases and 2 bases, there was a span of 9 bases. CDR3 sequence reads: CASSSRVAGANVLTF. As DNA, the CDR3 is TGTGCCAGCAGTTCGAGGGTAGCTGGGGCCAACGTCCTGACTTTC.

This chain links TRBV5-4 with TRBJ1-1; the D gene is possibly TRBD1 (5 bases). Trimming removed 5 bases from V and 1 base from J, with 6 bases in between. The germline gives CDR1 SGHNT, CDR2 YYREEE (reference sequence). The CDR3 extends over 12 amino acids. CDR3 sequence reads: CASRGQNTEAFF. In nucleotides, the CDR3 is TGTGCCAGCAGAGGACAGAACACTGAAGCTTTCTTT. Full variable domain (outside the CDR3, taken from reference TRBV5-4 and TRBJ1-1): ETGVTQSPTHLIKTRGQQVTLRCSSQSGHNTVSWYQQALGQGPQFIFQYYREEENGRGNFPPRFSGLQFPNYSSELNVNALELDDSALYLCASRGQNTEAFFGQGTRLTVV.

This chain uses TRBV29-1 with TRBJ1-2; D possibly corresponds to TRBD1 (5 bases). Trimming removed 6 bases at V and 4 bases at J, with 18 bases between. In germline, CDR1 is SQVTM, CDR2 ANQGSEA. The CDR3 totals 14 residues. The CDR3 bases are TGCAGCGTCGGGGGAACAGGTTGGATCTATGGCTACACCTTC. Encoded protein: CSVGGTGWIYGYTF.

V and J are TRBV4-1 and TRBJ2-7; 7 bases are shared with TRBD2. This CDR3 region has 16 residues. The ends lost 3 bases at V and 7 bases at J; junction bases unmatched: 15. Germline V lookup: CDR1 MGHRA, CDR2 YSYEKL. The CDR3 sequence is CASSHFRSGKGSEQYF. In DNA, the CDR3 is TGCGCCAGCAGCCACTTTCGAAGCGGGAAAGGAAGTGAGCAGTACTTC.

J is TRBJ2-7 and V is TRBV7-2, with TRBD2 matching over 7 bases. CDR1 and CDR2 (germline): SGHTA, FQGNSA. The length of the CDR3 is 16 residues. V shed 1 base, J shed 3 bases, and the junction held 9 bases outside the gene matches. The CDR3 reads CASSLGGGGSFYEQYF. Here the CDR3 DNA reads TGTGCCAGCAGCTTAGGGGGAGGCGGGAGCTTCTACGAGCAGTACTTC.

The chain recombines TRBV10-2 with TRBJ2-5; 7 nucleotides line up with TRBD2. Trimming at V came to 2 bases and at J to 2 bases, leaving 20 bases not matched to a gene. The CDR3 is 20 amino acids. The germline CDR1 and CDR2 sequences are WSHSY and SAAADI. Here the CDR3 DNA reads TGCGCCAGCAGTGAGGAGTTCTTATCTAGCCTAGCGGAGGATCAAGAGACCCAGTACTTC. Translating gives CASSEEFLSSLAEDQETQYF.

The chain has TRBV19 and TRBJ2-3; TRBD1 matches 12 bases. The germline V gene encodes CDR1 LNHDA and CDR2 SQIVND (reference sequence). The CDR3 spans 16 residues. J was trimmed by 4 bases and V by 3 bases; bases with no gene match: 5. Here the CDR3 DNA reads TGTGCCAGTAGTATCCCGGGACAGGGGGCGTCAGATACGCAGTATTTT. This sequence encodes CASSIPGQGASDTQYF.

In its sample, this clone was seen many times. V and J are TRBV3-1 (or the pseudogene TRBV3-2) and TRBJ2-1, with 7 bases lining up with TRBD2. From germline, CDR1 is LGHDT and CDR2 YNNKEL (reference sequence). This CDR3 is built from 13 residues. Trimming cost V 1 base and J 6 bases; bases outside gene matches: 0. CDR3 bases: TGTGCCAGCAGCCAAGCTAGCGGCAATGAGCAGTTCTTC. Its protein product is CASSQASGNEQFF.

V gene TRBV5-1 combines with J gene TRBJ2-3; TRBD2 is a possible D gene (6 bases). The V and J ends lost 5 bases and 0 bases respectively, with 13 bases between them. CDR1 SGHRS and CDR2 YFSETQ come from the germline V gene. The CDR3 is 15 amino acids. Here the CDR3 reads CASRGAAGSTDTQYF. In DNA, the CDR3 is TGCGCCAGCAGAGGTGCAGCGGGCAGCACAGATACGCAGTATTTT.

This chain links TRBV5-4 with TRBJ2-1; D is perhaps TRBD2 (5 bases). V lost 4 bases and J lost 0, with 8 bases in between. The CDR3 is made up of 14 amino acids. Germline CDR1 SGHNT, CDR2 YYREEE (reference sequence). The CDR3, as DNA: TGTGCCAGCAGCCCCGAGGGCTCCTACAATGAGCAGTTCTTC. Encoded protein: CASSPEGSYNEQFF.

The V call is TRBV28, the J call TRBJ2-3; TRBD2 might be the D (6 bases). The germline V gene has CDR1 MDHEN and CDR2 SYDVKM. V was cut by 3 bases and J by 0 bases, with 13 bases left in between. The CDR3 consists of 16 residues. The CDR3 DNA reads as TGTGCCAGCAGTTTCCTGGAGGGAGCCAGCACAGATACGCAGTATTTT. Translated: CASSFLEGASTDTQYF.

The chain joins TRBV28 to TRBJ1-6; possibly TRBD1 for D (6 bases). Trimming cost V 6 bases and J 4 bases, with 16 bases left between them. The V gene's germline CDR1 is MDHEN and CDR2 SYDVKM. The CDR3 has 16 residues. The chain's CDR3 is CASSPSGQIYNSPLHF. CDR3 in DNA: TGTGCCAGCAGCCCCTCGGGACAAATATATAATTCACCCCTCCACTTT.

The rearrangement uses TRBV2 and TRBJ2-5; 9 bases align to TRBD1. The CDR3 totals 16 residues. Germline lookup yields CDR1 SNHLY and CDR2 FYNNEI. With V trimmed by 4 bases and J by 4 bases, 10 bases remained unmatched. CDR3 region: CASSVPGTGLRETQYF. The CDR3 nucleotides read TGTGCCAGCAGTGTTCCCGGGACAGGGCTAAGAGAGACCCAGTACTTC.